Shown below are 18 T cell receptor beta chains from a single sample sequenced in a study of Ad26.COV2.S vaccination and SARS-CoV-2 variants. Method: immunoSEQ multiplex PCR; TCRdb's copy keeps in-frame clones and lacks some. The sample lists around 300,000 clones; about nine tenths were seen once. The treatment here: some 20 received Ad26.COV2.S at low or high dose, single or two shots; about 5 received placebo; per-sample allocation not given. The study sampled participants on day 63 after the first vaccine or placebo injection. Sequenced here: peripheral blood, sampled in a trial of Ad26.COV2.S vaccine versus placebo. These TCRs come from a person between 18 and 59 years old who received the Ad26.COV2.S COVID-19 vaccine or a placebo.

The V and J genes are TRBV5-4 and TRBJ1-4; tentative D call: TRBD1 (6 bases). This CDR3 has 13 residues. V lost 4 bases, J lost 7 bases, and 11 bases lay in between. Germline CDR1 is SGHNT and CDR2 is YYREEE (reference sequence). CDR3 in amino acids: CASSPQGGEKLFF. The CDR3 DNA sequence: TGTGCCAGCAGCCCACAGGGTGGTGAAAAACTGTTTTTT. Drawing the rest from reference TRBV5-4 and TRBJ1-4, the complete variable domain is ETGVTQSPTHLIKTRGQQVTLRCSSQSGHNTVSWYQQALGQGPQFIFQYYREEENGRGNFPPRFSGLQFPNYSSELNVNALELDDSALYLCASSPQGGEKLFFGSGTQLSVL.

The J gene is TRBJ1-2, the V gene TRBV9; tentative D call: TRBD1 (5 bases). The germline V gene has CDR1 SGDLS and CDR2 YYNGEE. This CDR3 comprises 14 residues. Trimming removed 3 bases from V and 8 bases from J, with 17 bases in between. The chain's CDR3 is CASSEGWGSGGYTF. CDR3 DNA: TGTGCCAGCAGCGAGGGGTGGGGCAGTGGAGGCTACACCTTC.

V and J are TRBV7-3 and TRBJ2-3; D could derive from TRBD1 or TRBD2 (7 bases each). V lost 6 bases, J lost 4 bases, and 20 bases lay in between. The CDR3 length is 16 residues. CDR1 is SGHTA and CDR2 is FQGTGA in the germline V gene. CDR3 amino acids: CASSKGEGAHADTQYF. CDR3 nucleotides: TGTGCCAGCAGTAAGGGGGAGGGGGCGCACGCAGATACGCAGTATTTT.

The chain joins TRBV7-9 to TRBJ1-4, with no clear D. Trimming left V 5 bases short and J 8 bases short, with 9 bases between. This CDR3 is 12 amino acids long. The germline CDR1 and CDR2 sequences are SEHNR and FQNEAQ (reference sequence). The CDR3 DNA is TGTGCCAGCAGCCAACAATACGAAAAACTGTTTTTT. It specifies CASSQQYEKLFF.

This clone was seen a single time. This rearrangement joins TRBV18 to TRBJ1-2, with 9 nucleotides matching TRBD1. There are 14 residues in the CDR3. Unmatched junction bases numbered 5, after V lost 2 bases and J lost 7 bases. Looked up from germline, CDR1 is KGHSH and CDR2 is LQKENI. The CDR3 spells CASSPDRGKSGYTF. The CDR3 DNA sequence: TGTGCCAGCTCACCAGACAGGGGGAAGTCTGGCTACACCTTC.

This clone has just one count. The rearrangement joins TRBV7-9 to TRBJ2-6, with D perhaps matching TRBD1 (6 bases). V was cut by 4 bases and J by 2 bases, with 12 bases left in between. The germline CDR1 and CDR2 sequences are SEHNR and FQNEAQ (reference sequence). CDR3 length: 16 amino acids. The DNA for the CDR3 is TGTGCCAGCAGCTCTACAGGGTTCGCTGGGGCCAACGTCCTGACTTTC. Its translation: CASSSTGFAGANVLTF.

The chain carries TRBV5-5 and TRBJ2-2; no clear D gene. The CDR3 has 16 residues. V shed 2 bases and J shed 0 bases, with 11 bases lying between them. Germline assignment: CDR1 SGHKS and CDR2 YYEKEE (reference sequence). The CDR3 region is CASSFEHLANTGELFF. As DNA, the CDR3 is TGTGCCAGCAGCTTTGAACACCTCGCGAACACCGGGGAGCTGTTTTTT.

This chain connects TRBV6-1 to TRBJ2-5; 9 nucleotides line up with TRBD2. This CDR3 has 16 amino acids. Trimming removed 1 base from V and 7 bases from J; junction bases left unmatched: 10. CDR1 and CDR2 (germline): MNHNS, SASEGT. The CDR3 DNA sequence: TGTGCCAGCAGTGAAGGGTTGCTAGCGGGATCGGTGACCCAGTACTTC. Its translation: CASSEGLLAGSVTQYF.

The J gene is TRBJ2-5, the V gene TRBV27; tentative D call: TRBD2 (5 bases). V shed 2 bases and J shed 1 base, with 11 bases lying between them. The CDR3 length is 15 residues. The germline V gene has CDR1 MNHEY and CDR2 SMNVEV (reference sequence). The CDR3 region is CASSLRRSSQETQYF. The CDR3 region has the DNA TGTGCCAGCAGTTTAAGGAGGAGCTCCCAAGAGACCCAGTACTTC.

This chain connects TRBV3-1 (or the pseudogene TRBV3-2) to TRBJ2-2, with a weak D call TRBD1 (5 bases). The CDR3 runs 14 residues. Trimming took off 2 bases at V and 5 bases at J, with 9 bases between the two ends. Germline V gene sequence: CDR1 LGHDT, CDR2 YNNKEL (reference sequence). The CDR3, as DNA: TGTGCCAGCAGCCAACCAGGGCGAACCGGGGAGCTGTTTTTT. Translating gives CASSQPGRTGELFF.

This sequence joins TRBV27 and TRBJ2-7; the match to TRBD1 covers 10 bases. Germline trimming cut 4 bases from V and 2 bases from J; bases unmatched to any gene: 8. This CDR3 region has 16 residues. The V gene's germline CDR1 is MNHEY and CDR2 SMNVEV (reference sequence). CDR3 in amino acids: CASSYRPGQGPYEQYF. CDR3 bases: TGTGCCAGCAGTTATCGACCGGGACAGGGGCCCTACGAGCAGTACTTC.

This clone was counted between two and nine times. This chain joins TRBV21-1 and TRBJ1-6; TRBD1 was called by the table and not checked on the DNA. TRBV21-1 is deemed a pseudogene. CDR3 length: 12 residues. In DNA, the CDR3 is TGTGCCAGCACGGGACAGGGCTCACCCCTCCACTTT. It specifies CASTGQGSPLHF.

This chain connects TRBV6-2 or TRBV6-3 to TRBJ1-1; possible D gene TRBD1, 5 bases. V was pared by 4 bases and J by 1 base, with 10 bases between. CDR1 and CDR2 (germline): MNHEY, SVGEGT. The CDR3 is made up of 14 amino acids. CDR3 residues: CASSWGRSNTEAFF. CDR3 nucleotides: TGTGCCAGCAGTTGGGGCCGATCGAACACTGAAGCTTTCTTT.

This chain links TRBV5-1 with TRBJ1-2, with 10 nucleotides matching TRBD1. The germline CDR1 and CDR2 sequences are SGHRS and YFSETQ. With V trimmed by 7 bases and J by 7 bases, 1 base remained unmatched. CDR3 size: 11 residues. In nucleotides, the CDR3 is TGCGCCAGCGGGACAGGGGTTGGCTACACCTTC. Translation gives CASGTGVGYTF.

This clone was observed a few times. The CDR3 DNA follows: TGTGCCAGCAGCCCCGGGACTCACGACCGTGGGCAGTACTTC. Translated, it gives CASSPGTHDRGQYF. This sequence joins TRBV7-2 and TRBJ2-7; possibly TRBD2 for D (6 bases). CDR1 is SGHTA, CDR2 FQGNSA, per germline. CDR3 length: 14 residues. V dropped 5 bases and J dropped 9 bases, with 20 bases sitting between them. Variable domain in full (rest from reference TRBV7-2 and TRBJ2-7): GAGVSQSPSNKVTEKGKDVELRCDPISGHTALYWYRQSLGQGLEFLIYFQGNSAPDKSGLPSDRFSAERTGGSVSTLTIQRTQQEDSAVYLCASSPGTHDRGQYFGPGTRLTVT.

The V call is TRBV2, the J call TRBJ2-7; D might be TRBD1 (5 bases). Germline CDR1 SNHLY, CDR2 FYNNEI. Between the trimmed V and J ends, which lost 10 bases and 2 bases, there was a span of 15 bases. The CDR3 spans 13 residues. This chain's CDR3 is CATATDPTYEQYF. In DNA form, the CDR3 reads TGTGCCACTGCGACAGACCCGACCTACGAGCAGTACTTC.

This clone was detected once. The chain joins TRBV23-1 to TRBJ2-5, with D possibly TRBD2 on 6 matching bases. TRBV23-1 is filed as an ORF, its function uncertain. V was shortened by 8 bases and J by 2 bases, with 12 bases between the two germline ends. The CDR3 sequence is 13 residues long. The CDR3 protein is CASLQAGQETQYF. CDR3 in DNA: TGCGCCAGCTTGCAGGCGGGACAAGAGACCCAGTACTTC.

The chain joins TRBV9 to TRBJ1-3; D gene unclear. Trimming pared 0 bases from V and 0 bases from J, leaving 7 bases between. This CDR3 contains 15 residues. Germline assignment: CDR1 SGDLS and CDR2 YYNGEE. The CDR3 loop is CASSVDPSSGNTIYF. The CDR3 DNA reads TGTGCCAGCAGCGTAGACCCGAGCTCTGGAAACACCATATATTTT. Filled out from reference TRBV9 and TRBJ1-3, the complete variable domain reads DSGVTQTPKHLITATGQRVTLRCSPRSGDLSVYWYQQSLDQGLQFLIQYYNGEERAKGNILERFSAQQFPDLHSELNLSSLELGDSALYFCASSVDPSSGNTIYFGEGSWLTVV.